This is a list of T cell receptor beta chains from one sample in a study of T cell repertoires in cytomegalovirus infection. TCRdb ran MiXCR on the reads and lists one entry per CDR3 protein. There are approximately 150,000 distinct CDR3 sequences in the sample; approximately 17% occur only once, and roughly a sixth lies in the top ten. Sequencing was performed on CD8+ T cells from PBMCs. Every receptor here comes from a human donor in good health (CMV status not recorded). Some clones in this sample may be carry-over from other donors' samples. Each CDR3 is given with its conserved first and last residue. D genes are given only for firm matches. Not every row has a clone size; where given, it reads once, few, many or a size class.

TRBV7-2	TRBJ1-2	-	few	CASSLAGGGGYTF	TGTGCCAGCAGCTTAGCGGGAGGTGGCGGCTACACCTTC
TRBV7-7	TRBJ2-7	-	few	CASSLGPERGYEQYF	TGTGCCAGCAGCTTAGGTCCGGAGAGAGGGTACGAGCAGTACTTC
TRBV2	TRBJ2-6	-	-	CASSQFSGANVLTF	TGTGCCAGCAGTCAATTCTCTGGGGCCAACGTCCTGACTTTC
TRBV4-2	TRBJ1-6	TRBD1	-	CASSQPGQGPNNSPLHF	TGTGCCAGCAGCCAACCAGGACAGGGGCCCAATAATTCACCCCTCCACTTT
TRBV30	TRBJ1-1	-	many	CAWSVISGEAFF	TGTGCCTGGAGTGTGATTTCAGGAGAAGCTTTCTTT
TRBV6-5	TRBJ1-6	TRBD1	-	CASSYKGGASYNSPLHF	TGTGCCAGCAGTTACAAAGGGGGCGCGTCCTATAATTCACCCCTCCACTTT
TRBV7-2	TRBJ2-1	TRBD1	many	CASSFEGMTGGYVSSEQFF	TGTGCCAGCAGCTTTGAAGGGATGACAGGGGGCTATGTGAGTTCTGAGCAGTTCTTC
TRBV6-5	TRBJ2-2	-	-	CASRHPGQNTGELFF	TGTGCCAGCAGGCACCCGGGACAGAACACCGGGGAGCTGTTTTTT
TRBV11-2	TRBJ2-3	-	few	CASSARVNTQYF	TGTGCCAGCAGCGCGAGAGTAAATACGCAGTATTTT
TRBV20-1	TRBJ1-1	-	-	CSAPRELVHTNTEAFF	TGCAGTGCCCCGAGGGAGTTGGTTCACACAAACACTGAAGCTTTCTTT
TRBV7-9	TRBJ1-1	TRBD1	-	CASSLVTGEEAFF	TGTGCCAGCAGCTTAGTTACAGGGGAAGAAGCTTTCTTT
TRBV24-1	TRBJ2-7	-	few	CATSGSASYEQYF	TGTGCCACCAGTGGTTCAGCGAGCTACGAGCAGTACTTC
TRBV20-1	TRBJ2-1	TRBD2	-	CSASSVSGRDFNEQFF	TGCAGTGCTAGTTCCGTGAGCGGGAGGGATTTCAATGAGCAGTTCTTC
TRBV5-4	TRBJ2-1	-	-	CASSQPSGSYNEQFF	TGTGCCAGCAGCCAACCCAGTGGCAGCTACAATGAGCAGTTCTTC
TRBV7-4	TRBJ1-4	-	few	CASSLRQKYNEKLFF	TGTGCCAGCAGCCTCCGACAGAAGTATAATGAAAAACTGTTTTTT
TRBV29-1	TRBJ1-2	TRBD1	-	CSVARLERTGIYGYTF	TGCAGCGTGGCCCGACTTGAGCGGACAGGGATCTATGGCTACACCTTC
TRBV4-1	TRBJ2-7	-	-	CASSQAPRSGEQYF	TGCGCCAGCAGCCAAGCCCCGAGGTCAGGCGAGCAGTACTTC
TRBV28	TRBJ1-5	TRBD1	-	CASIKTGASNQPQHF	TGTGCCAGCATTAAGACAGGGGCTAGCAATCAGCCCCAGCATTTT
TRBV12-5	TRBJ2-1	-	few	CASGLGTDEQFF	TGTGCTAGTGGTTTGGGAACCGATGAGCAGTTCTTC
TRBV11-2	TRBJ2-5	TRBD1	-	CASSSIGTGLQETQYF	TGTGCCAGCAGCAGTATCGGGACAGGGCTCCAAGAGACCCAGTACTTC
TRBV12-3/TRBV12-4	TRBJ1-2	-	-	CAISLTRDGSYGYTF	TGTGCCATCAGTTTAACCCGGGACGGCTCCTATGGCTACACCTTC
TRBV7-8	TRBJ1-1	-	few	CASSIQPAAEAFF	TGTGCCAGCAGCATTCAACCGGCGGCAGAAGCTTTCTTT
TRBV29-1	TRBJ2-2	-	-	CSPVRRGGELFF	TGCAGCCCGGTACGGAGAGGCGGGGAGCTGTTTTTT
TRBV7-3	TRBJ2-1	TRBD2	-	CASSSFGGSSYNEQFF	TGTGCCAGCAGCTCCTTTGGCGGGAGTTCCTACAATGAGCAGTTCTTC
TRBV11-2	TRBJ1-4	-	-	CASSLAPTPEKLFF	TGTGCCAGCAGCTTGGCCCCGACCCCCGAAAAACTGTTTTTT
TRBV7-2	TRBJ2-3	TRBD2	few	CASSPSGPTGTQYF	TGTGCCAGCAGCCCTAGCGGACCAACGGGTACGCAGTATTTT
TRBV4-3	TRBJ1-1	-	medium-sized	CASSQELVRRAFF	TGCGCCAGCAGCCAAGAGCTGGTGAGAAGAGCTTTCTTT
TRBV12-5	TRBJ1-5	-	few	CASGSRVLNQPQHF	TGTGCTAGTGGTTCCAGGGTCCTGAATCAGCCCCAGCATTTT
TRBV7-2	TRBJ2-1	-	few	CASSSPWAYNEQFF	TGTGCCAGCAGCTCCCCCTGGGCCTACAATGAGCAGTTCTTC
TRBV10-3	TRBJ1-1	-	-	CAISDWGPLNTEAFF	TGTGCCATCAGTGACTGGGGACCCCTAAACACTGAAGCTTTCTTT
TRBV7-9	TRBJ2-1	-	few	CASSLGHPPYNEQFF	TGTGCCAGCAGCTTGGGCCATCCTCCCTACAATGAGCAGTTCTTC
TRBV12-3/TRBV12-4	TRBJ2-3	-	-	CASSLDSADTQYF	TGTGCCAGCAGTCTCGACAGTGCAGATACGCAGTATTTT
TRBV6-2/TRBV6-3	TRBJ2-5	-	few	CASSYLSQETQYF	TGTGCCAGCAGTTACCTGAGTCAAGAGACCCAGTACTTC
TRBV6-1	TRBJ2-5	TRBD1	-	CASSPGTGDQETQYF	TGTGCCAGCAGTCCCGGGACAGGAGACCAAGAGACCCAGTACTTC
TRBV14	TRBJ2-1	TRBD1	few	CASSQDRGNEQFF	TGTGCCAGCAGCCAAGACAGGGGGAATGAGCAGTTCTTC
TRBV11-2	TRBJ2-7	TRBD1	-	CASSLGTGFREQYF	TGTGCCAGCAGCCTCGGGACAGGGTTTCGGGAGCAGTACTTC
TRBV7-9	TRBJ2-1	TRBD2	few	CASSSPWPSGGENEQFF	TGTGCCAGCAGCTCCCCCTGGCCTAGCGGGGGGGAGAATGAGCAGTTCTTC
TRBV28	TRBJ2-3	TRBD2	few	CATSGGGQYF	TGTGCCACCTCGGGAGGGGGGCAGTATTTT
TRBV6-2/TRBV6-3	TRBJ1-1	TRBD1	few	CASIPRDSPSEAEAFF	TGTGCCAGCATTCCTCGGGACAGCCCCAGTGAAGCTGAAGCTTTCTTT
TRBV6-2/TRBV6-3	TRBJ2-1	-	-	CASSYRRDSYNEQFF	TGTGCCAGCAGTTACCGGCGGGACTCCTACAATGAGCAGTTCTTC
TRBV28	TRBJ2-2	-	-	CASSPRQESTGELFF	TGTGCCAGCAGTCCCCGACAGGAATCGACCGGGGAGCTGTTTTTT
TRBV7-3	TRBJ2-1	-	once	CASSWGAGSSYNEQFF	TGTGCCAGCAGCTGGGGGGCGGGCAGCTCCTACAATGAGCAGTTCTTC
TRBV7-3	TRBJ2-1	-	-	CASSPGSNEQFF	TGTGCCAGCTCCCCAGGGTCCAATGAGCAGTTCTTC
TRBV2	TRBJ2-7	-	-	CASSKVVYYEQYF	TGTGCCAGCAGTAAGGTCGTCTACTACGAGCAGTACTTC
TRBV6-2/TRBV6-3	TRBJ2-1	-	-	CASSSRVDPYNEQFF	TGTGCCAGCAGTTCCCGGGTAGATCCCTACAATGAGCAGTTCTTC
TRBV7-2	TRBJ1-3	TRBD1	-	CASSAGGGSGNTIYF	TGTGCCAGCAGCGCAGGGGGCGGGTCTGGAAACACCATATATTTT
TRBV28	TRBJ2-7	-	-	CASSPLPYEQYF	TGTGCCAGCAGCCCGCTCCCATACGAGCAGTACTTC
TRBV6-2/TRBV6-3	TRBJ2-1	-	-	CASSTSERETFF	TGTGCCAGCAGTACTTCTGAGAGGGAAACGTTCTTC
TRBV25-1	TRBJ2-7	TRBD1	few	CASKSDRLVNYEQYF	TGTGCCAGCAAATCGGACAGGCTTGTTAACTACGAGCAGTACTTC
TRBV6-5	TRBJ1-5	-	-	CASSYSRASGNQPQHF	TGTGCCAGCAGTTACTCGAGGGCTTCGGGTAATCAGCCCCAGCATTTT
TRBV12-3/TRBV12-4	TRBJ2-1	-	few	CASSWARGNSEQFF	TGTGCCAGCAGTTGGGCCAGGGGTAACAGTGAGCAGTTCTTC
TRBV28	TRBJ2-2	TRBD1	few	CASSQPKDRANTGELFF	TGTGCCAGCAGTCAACCGAAGGACAGGGCGAACACCGGGGAGCTGTTTTTT
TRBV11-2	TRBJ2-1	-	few	CASSEGDAYNEQFF	TGTGCCAGCAGCGAGGGTGACGCCTACAATGAGCAGTTCTTC
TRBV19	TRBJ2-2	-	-	CASRQGPRELFF	TGTGCCAGTAGACAGGGTCCAAGGGAGCTGTTTTTT